Sequencing of this T cell receptor (beta chain) was carried out in a study of T cells in women clearing cervical HPV infection. Study-wide context: Donors had HPV16-related CIN3 or worse; 2 had invasive cancer. Controls gave blood once infection was undetectable; cases at lesion identification.

Study-wide findings and caveats: TRBV6-7 relative abundance averaged approximately 0.11% in cases and about 0.17% in controls.

A remark on this clone: Its antigen is unidentified. The read stops 3 residues short of the end of the CDR3; the missing end is completed from the germline J gene.

The CDR3 is 15 residues long. V gave up 2 bases and J gave up 0 bases, with 8 bases separating them. Germline loops: CDR1 MRHNA, CDR2 SNTAGT. Sequenced by immunoSEQ multiplex PCR; TCRdb stores in-frame clones only, minus some. The data show roughly 28,000 clones, and the top ten clones hold 2.5% to 3%. What was sequenced was blood buffy coat. The sequence derives from a woman between 18 and 75 years old with a cervical HPV16 infection that either progressed to CIN3+ or cleared (not recorded which). The J gene is TRBJ2-1, the V gene TRBV6-4; the D is unclear. The sequenced CDR3 bases are TGTGCCAGCAGTGACGGCTACAGCTCCTACAATGAG. This encodes CASSDGYSSYNE. The CDR3 in its entirety is CASSDGYSSYNEQFF.